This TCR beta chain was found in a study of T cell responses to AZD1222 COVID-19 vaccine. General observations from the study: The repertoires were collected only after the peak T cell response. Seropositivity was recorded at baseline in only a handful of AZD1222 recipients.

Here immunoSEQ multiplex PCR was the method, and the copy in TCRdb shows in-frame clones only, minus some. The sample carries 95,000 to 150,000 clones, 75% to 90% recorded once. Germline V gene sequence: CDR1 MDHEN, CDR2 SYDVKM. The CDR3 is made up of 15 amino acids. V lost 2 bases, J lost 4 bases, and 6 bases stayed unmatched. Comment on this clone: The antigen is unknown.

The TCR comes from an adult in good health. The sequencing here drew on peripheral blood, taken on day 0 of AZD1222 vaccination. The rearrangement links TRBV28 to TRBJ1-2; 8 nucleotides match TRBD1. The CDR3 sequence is CASSLRTGRIYGYTF. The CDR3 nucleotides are TGTGCCAGCAGTTTAAGGACAGGGAGAATCTATGGCTACACCTTC.